This TCR beta chain appears in the sequencing data of a study of human T cells and chemical hapten exposure. Original processing methods: The number of TCRs in each sample had a median of approximately 96,000 and spanned about 20,000 to 690,600. TCRdb called the RACE reads again in MiXCR, with one record for every CDR3 protein. For this entry, the V and J calls and clone size follow TCRdb and not the study's own pipeline. The sample lists around 300,000 distinct CDR3 sequences, approximately 8% occurring once. Time point here: pre-sensitization, week 0. Specified treatment: therapeutic diphenylcyclopropenone sensitization with weekly scalp DPC. This clonotype appeared a few times. Its antigen is currently unknown. The CDR3 covers 17 residues. V was pared by 0 bases and J by 0 bases, with 9 bases between. Per germline, CDR1 SGHTA and CDR2 FQGTGA. Study-wide results and caveats: After DPC sensitization, TCRs above 1 in 1000 frequency showed no change.

The sequence was collected from a man in his late teens or twenties with alopecia areata. Some clones in this sample may be carry-over from other donors' samples. This rearrangement joins TRBV7-3 to TRBJ2-6, with unresolved D. The input for sequencing was whole blood, taken in connection with sensitization to the hapten diphenylcyclopropenone (DPC). This CDR3 is CASSLTARSSGANVLTF. The DNA of the CDR3 is TGTGCCAGCAGCTTAACGGCCCGGAGCTCTGGGGCCAACGTCCTGACTTTC.